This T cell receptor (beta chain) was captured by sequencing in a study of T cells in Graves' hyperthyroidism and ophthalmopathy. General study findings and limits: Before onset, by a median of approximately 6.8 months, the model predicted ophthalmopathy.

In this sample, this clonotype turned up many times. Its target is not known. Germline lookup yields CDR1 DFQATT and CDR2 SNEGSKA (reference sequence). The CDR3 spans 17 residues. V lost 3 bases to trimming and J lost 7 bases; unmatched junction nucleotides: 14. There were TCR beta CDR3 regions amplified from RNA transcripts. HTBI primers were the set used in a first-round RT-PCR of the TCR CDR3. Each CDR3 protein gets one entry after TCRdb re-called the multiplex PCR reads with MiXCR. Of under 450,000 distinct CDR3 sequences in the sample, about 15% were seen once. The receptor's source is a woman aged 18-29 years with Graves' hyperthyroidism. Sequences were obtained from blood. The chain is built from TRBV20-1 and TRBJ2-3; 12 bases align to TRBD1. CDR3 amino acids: CSARPPTGTGGAYTQYF. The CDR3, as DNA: TGCAGTGCTAGGCCGCCGACCGGGACAGGGGGCGCATATACGCAGTATTTT.